This note documents a single T cell receptor (beta chain) sequence. Its antigen is not identified. This record comes from a study of ipilimumab plus nivolumab after autologous stem cell transplantation. Looking at the study overall: Patients received a median of roughly 5 ipilimumab and roughly eight nivolumab doses. Both relapsed and primary refractory DLBCL were included. Regarding the study as a whole: The authors say TCR, Treg and microbiome findings warrant further study.

Sequencing was performed with immunoSEQ multiplex PCR; in TCRdb, only in-frame clones are kept and a portion is missing. Of roughly 20,000 clones in the sample, over 65% were seen once. Checkpoint therapy with ipilimumab 1 mg/kg began 14 to 28 days after transplant. The CDR3 has 14 amino acids. CDR1 and CDR2 (germline): SGHRS, YFSETQ. V was clipped by 4 bases and J by 3 bases; unmatched bases: 4. The source is a male donor with diffuse large B-cell lymphoma. This chain joins TRBV5-1 and TRBJ2-7; 10 bases are a match to TRBD1. The sample in question was PBMCs, obtained in a trial of ipilimumab plus nivolumab as post-transplant consolidation. The CDR3 nucleotides read TGCGCCAGCAGCCAAGGACAGGGGGACTACGAGCAGTACTTC. It yields the protein CASSQGQGDYEQYF.